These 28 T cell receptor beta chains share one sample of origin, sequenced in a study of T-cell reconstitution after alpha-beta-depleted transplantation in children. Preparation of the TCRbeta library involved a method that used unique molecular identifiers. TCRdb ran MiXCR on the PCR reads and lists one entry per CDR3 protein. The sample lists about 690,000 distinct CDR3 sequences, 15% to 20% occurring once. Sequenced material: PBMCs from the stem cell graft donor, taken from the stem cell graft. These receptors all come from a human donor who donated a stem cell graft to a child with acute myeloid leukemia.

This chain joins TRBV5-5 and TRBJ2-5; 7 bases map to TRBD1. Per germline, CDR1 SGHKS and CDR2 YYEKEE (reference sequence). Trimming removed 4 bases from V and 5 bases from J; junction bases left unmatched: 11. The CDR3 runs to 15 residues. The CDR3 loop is CASSRGTVGRETQYF. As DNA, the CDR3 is TGTGCCAGCAGCCGAGGGACAGTTGGACGGGAGACCCAGTACTTC.

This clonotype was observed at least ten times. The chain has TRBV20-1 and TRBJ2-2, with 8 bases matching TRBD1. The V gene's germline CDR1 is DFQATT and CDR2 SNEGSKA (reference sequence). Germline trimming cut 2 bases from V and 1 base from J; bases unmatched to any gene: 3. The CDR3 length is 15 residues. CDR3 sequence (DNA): TGCAGTGCTAGAAAGGGGACAGGGAACACCGGGGAGCTGTTTTTT. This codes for CSARKGTGNTGELFF.

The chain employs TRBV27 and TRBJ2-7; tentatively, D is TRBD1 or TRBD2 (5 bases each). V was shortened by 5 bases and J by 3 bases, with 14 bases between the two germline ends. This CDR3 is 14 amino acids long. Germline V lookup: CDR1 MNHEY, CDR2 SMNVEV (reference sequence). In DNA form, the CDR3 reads TGTGCCAGCAGTCCGCGGACGGGGCTCTACGAGCAGTACTTC. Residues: CASSPRTGLYEQYF.

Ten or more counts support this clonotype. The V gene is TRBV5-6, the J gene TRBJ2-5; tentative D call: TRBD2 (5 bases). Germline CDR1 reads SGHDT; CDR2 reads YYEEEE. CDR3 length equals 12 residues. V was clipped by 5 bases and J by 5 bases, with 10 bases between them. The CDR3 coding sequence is TGTGCCAGCAGTATGAGGGTGGAGACCCAGTACTTC. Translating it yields CASSMRVETQYF. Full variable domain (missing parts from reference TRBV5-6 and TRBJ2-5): DAGVTQSPTHLIKTRGQQVTLRCSPKSGHDTVSWYQQALGQGPQFIFQYYEEEERQRGNFPDRFSGHQFPNYSSELNVNALLLGDSALYLCASSMRVETQYFGPGTRLLVL.

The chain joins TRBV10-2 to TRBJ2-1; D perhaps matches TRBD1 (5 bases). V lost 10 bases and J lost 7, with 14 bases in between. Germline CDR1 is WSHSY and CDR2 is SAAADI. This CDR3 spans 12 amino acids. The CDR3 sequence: CATLTPGNEQFF. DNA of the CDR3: TGCGCCACCCTGACCCCAGGGAATGAGCAGTTCTTC.

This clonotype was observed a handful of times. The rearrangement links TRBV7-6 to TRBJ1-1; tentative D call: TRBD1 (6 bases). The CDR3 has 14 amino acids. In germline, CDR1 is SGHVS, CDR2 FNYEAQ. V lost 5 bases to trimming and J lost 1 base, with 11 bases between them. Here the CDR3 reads CASSAGQTNTEAFF. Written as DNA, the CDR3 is TGTGCCAGCAGCGCCGGACAGACGAACACTGAAGCTTTCTTT.

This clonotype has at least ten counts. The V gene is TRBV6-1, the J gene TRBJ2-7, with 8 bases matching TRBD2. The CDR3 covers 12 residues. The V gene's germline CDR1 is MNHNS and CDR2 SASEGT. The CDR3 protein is CASSAGGSEQNV. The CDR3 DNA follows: TGTGCCAGCAGTGCGGGGGGGTCCGAGCAAAACGTC.

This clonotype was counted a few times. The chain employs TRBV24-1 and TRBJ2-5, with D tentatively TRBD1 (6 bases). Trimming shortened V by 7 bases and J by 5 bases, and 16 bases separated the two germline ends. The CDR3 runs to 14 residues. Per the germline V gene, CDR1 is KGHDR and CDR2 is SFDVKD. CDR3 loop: CATRRAGVDETQYF. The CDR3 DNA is TGTGCCACCAGGAGGGCAGGGGTTGATGAGACCCAGTACTTC.

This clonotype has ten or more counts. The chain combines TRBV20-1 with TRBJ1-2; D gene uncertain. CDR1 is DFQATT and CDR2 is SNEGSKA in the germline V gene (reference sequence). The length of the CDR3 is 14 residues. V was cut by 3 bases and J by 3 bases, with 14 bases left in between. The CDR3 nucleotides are TGCAGTGCTAGTGTGTGGGGAGCGGACTATGGCTACACCTTC. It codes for CSASVWGADYGYTF.

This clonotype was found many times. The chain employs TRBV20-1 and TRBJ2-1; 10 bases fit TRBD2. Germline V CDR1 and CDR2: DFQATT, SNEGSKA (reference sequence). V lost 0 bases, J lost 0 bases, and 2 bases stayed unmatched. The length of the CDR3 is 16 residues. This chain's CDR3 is CSARDSSGGSYNEQFF. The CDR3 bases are TGCAGTGCTAGAGATTCTAGCGGGGGCTCCTACAATGAGCAGTTCTTC.

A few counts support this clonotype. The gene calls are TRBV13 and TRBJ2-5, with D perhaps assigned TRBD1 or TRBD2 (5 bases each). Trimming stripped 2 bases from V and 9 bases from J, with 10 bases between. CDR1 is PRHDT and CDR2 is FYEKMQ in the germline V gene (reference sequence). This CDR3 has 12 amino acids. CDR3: CASSLQGEAQYF. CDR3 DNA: TGTGCCAGCAGCTTACAGGGAGAAGCCCAGTACTTC. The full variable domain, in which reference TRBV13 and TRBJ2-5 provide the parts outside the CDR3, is AAGVIQSPRHLIKEKRETATLKCYPIPRHDTVYWYQQGPGQDPQFLISFYEKMQSDKGSIPDRFSAQQFSDYHSELNMSSLELGDSALYFCASSLQGEAQYFGPGTRLLVL.

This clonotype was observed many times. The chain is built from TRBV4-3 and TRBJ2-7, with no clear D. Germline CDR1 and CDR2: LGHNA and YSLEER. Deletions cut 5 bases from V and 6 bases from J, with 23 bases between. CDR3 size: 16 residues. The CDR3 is CASSTNVVERGVEQYF. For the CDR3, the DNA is TGCGCCAGCAGCACAAATGTCGTCGAAAGAGGCGTCGAGCAGTACTTC.

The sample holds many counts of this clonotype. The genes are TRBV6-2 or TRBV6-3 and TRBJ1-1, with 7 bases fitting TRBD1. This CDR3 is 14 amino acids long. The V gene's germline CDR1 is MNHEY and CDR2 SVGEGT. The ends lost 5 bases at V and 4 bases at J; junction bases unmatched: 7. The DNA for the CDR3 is TGTGCCAGCAGTCAGGGGGGTCGAAGCACTGAAGCTTTCTTT. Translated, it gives CASSQGGRSTEAFF.

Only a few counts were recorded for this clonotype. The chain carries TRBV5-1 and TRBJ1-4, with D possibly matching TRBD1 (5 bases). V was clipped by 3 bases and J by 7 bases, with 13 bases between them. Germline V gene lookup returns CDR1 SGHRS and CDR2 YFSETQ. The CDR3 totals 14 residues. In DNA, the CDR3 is TGCGCCAGCAGCTGGGAGGGGCTAGGTGAAAAACTGTTTTTT. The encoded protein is CASSWEGLGEKLFF.

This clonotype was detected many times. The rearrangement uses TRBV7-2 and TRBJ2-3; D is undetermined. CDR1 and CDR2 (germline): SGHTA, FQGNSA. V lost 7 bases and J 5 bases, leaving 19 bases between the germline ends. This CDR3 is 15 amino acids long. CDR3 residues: CASIPTMLLGDTQYF. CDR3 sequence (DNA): TGTGCCAGCATCCCCACGATGCTATTGGGAGATACGCAGTATTTT.

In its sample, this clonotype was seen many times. This chain's CDR3 is CASSFLEGANHEQFF. The CDR3 region has the DNA TGTGCCAGCAGCTTCCTTGAGGGGGCTAACCATGAGCAGTTCTTC. The gene calls are TRBV7-7 and TRBJ2-1, with TRBD1 matching 7 bases. The CDR3 is 15 amino acids. Per the germline V gene, CDR1 is SSHAT and CDR2 is FNYEAQ (reference sequence). Losses at the gene ends were 3 bases for V and 8 bases for J; bases not matched to a gene: 10. Full variable domain (remainder filled in from reference TRBV7-7 and TRBJ2-1): GAGVSQSPRYKVTKRGQDVTLRCDPISSHATLYWYQQALGQGPEFLTYFNYEAQPDKSGLPSDRFSAERPEGSISTLTIQRTEQRDSAMYRCASSFLEGANHEQFFGPGTRLTVL.

The chain's CDR3 is CSARGPVPRPAGFEQYF. CDR3 DNA: TGCAGTGCTAGGGGCCCGGTTCCGCGCCCCGCTGGGTTCGAGCAGTACTTC. The chain joins TRBV20-1 to TRBJ2-7; no clear D. The CDR3 length is 17 residues. Trimming stripped 3 bases from V and 6 bases from J, with 27 bases between. The germline gives CDR1 DFQATT, CDR2 SNEGSKA (reference sequence).

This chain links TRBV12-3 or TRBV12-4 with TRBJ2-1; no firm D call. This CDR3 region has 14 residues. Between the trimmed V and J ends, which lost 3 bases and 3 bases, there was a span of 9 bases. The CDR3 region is CASSFFAGYNEQFF. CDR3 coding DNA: TGTGCCAGCAGTTTTTTTGCCGGCTACAATGAGCAGTTCTTC.

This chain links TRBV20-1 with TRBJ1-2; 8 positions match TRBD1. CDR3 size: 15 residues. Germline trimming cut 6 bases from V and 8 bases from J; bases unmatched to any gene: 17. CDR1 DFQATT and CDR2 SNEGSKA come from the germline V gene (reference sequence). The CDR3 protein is CSAAGTGAVDVGYTF. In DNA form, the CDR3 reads TGCAGTGCGGCCGGGACAGGAGCCGTTGATGTGGGCTACACCTTC.

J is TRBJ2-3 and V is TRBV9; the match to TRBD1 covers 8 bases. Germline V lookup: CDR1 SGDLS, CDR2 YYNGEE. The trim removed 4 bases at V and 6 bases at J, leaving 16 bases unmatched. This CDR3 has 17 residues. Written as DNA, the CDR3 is TGTGCCAGCAGCTTCGGACAGGGTGGCTTTTATATGGATACGCAGTATTTT. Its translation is CASSFGQGGFYMDTQYF.

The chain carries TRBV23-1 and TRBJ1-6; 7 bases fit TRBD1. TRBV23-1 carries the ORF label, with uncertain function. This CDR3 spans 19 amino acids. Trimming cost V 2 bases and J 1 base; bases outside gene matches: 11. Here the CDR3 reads CASSQLRQGSGSYNSPLHF. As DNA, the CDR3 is TGCGCCAGCAGTCAACTCCGACAGGGATCGGGTTCCTATAATTCACCCCTCCACTTT.

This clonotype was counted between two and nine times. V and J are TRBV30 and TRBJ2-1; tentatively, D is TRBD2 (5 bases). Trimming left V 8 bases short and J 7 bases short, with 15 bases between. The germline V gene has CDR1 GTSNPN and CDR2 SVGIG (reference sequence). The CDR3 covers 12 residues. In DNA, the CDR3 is TGTGCCCTGGGGAGAGGACTGAATGAGCAGTTCTTC. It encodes CALGRGLNEQFF.

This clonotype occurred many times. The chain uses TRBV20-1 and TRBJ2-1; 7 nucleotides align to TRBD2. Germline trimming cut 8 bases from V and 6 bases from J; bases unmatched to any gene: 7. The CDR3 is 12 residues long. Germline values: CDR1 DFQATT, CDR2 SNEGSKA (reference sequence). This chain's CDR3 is CSTRGEGNEQFF. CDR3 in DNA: TGCAGTACTCGGGGGGAGGGCAATGAGCAGTTCTTC.

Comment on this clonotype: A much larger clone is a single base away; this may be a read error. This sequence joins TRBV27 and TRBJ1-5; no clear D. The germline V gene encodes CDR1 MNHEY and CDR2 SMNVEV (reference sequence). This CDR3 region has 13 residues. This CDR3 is CASSLTLDQHQHF. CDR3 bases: TGTGCCAGCAGTCTGACCCTGGACCAGCACCAGCATTTT.

CDR3 coding DNA: TGTGCCAGCACCCCCGGCTCCGGAAAATCTGGAAACACCATATATTTT. This codes for CASTPGSGKSGNTIYF. The rearrangement joins TRBV6-5 to TRBJ1-3, with unresolved D. Germline V gives CDR1 MNHEY, CDR2 SVGAGI. This CDR3 is built from 16 residues. Trimming took off 7 bases at V and 1 base at J, with 17 bases between the two ends.

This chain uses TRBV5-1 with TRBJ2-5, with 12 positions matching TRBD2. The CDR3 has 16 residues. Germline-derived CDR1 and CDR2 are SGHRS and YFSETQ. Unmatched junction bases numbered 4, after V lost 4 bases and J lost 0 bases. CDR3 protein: CASSPRLAGDQETQYF. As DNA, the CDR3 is TGCGCCAGCAGCCCTCGACTAGCGGGGGACCAAGAGACCCAGTACTTC.

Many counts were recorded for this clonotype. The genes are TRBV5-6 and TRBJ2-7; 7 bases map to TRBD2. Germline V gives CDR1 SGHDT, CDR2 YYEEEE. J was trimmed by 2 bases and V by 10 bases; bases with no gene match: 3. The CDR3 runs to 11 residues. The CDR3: CAPRGAYEQYV. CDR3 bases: TGTGCCCCCCGGGGGGCCTACGAGCAGTACGTC.

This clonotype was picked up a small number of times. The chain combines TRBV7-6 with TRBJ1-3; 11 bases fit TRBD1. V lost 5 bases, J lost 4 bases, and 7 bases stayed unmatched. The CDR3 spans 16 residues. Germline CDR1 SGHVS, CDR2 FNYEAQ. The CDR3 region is CASSPRDRGAGNTIYF. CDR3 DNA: TGTGCCAGCAGCCCACGGGACAGGGGGGCAGGAAACACCATATATTTT. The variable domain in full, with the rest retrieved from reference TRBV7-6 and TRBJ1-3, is GAGVSQSPRYKVTKRGQDVALRCDPISGHVSLYWYRQALGQGPEFLTYFNYEAQQDKSGLPNDRFSAERPEGSISTLTIQRTEQRDSAMYRCASSPRDRGAGNTIYFGEGSWLTVV.